This T cell receptor (beta chain) stems from a study of T cell responses to AZD1222 COVID-19 vaccine (dated by TCRdb to about 2021). Regarding the complete study: A total of about 230 trial participants underwent TCR sequencing, of whom about 200 received two doses of AZD1222 and some 25 received two doses of the MenACWY control vaccine. Trial participants were enrolled by age into 18-55, 56-69 and 70-plus year subgroups, with roughly 160, 29 and 62 TCR-sequenced participants respectively.

Study-wide findings and limitations: In the small 56-69-year group, the increase in depth fell short of significance, most likely because of low power. After two AZD1222 doses, spike-specific TCR breadth and depth were significantly higher than at day 0 and than in MenACWY recipients. Vaccine-associated CD4 TCRs spanned the whole spike protein, with dominant responses in regions 160-218 and 743-854. Participants were mostly white British and included more females than males, and it was suggested by the authors that clonal diversity may have been underestimated. Epitopes outside the regions mutated in the B.1.351 and B.1.1.7 variants were reportedly recognized by nearly half of the unique spike-specific TCRs. Because no samples from the day 14 peak response were available, repertoires could be characterized only after the peak T cell response. Conclusions about previously exposed vaccinees were limited because only six AZD1222 recipients were SARS-CoV-2 seropositive at baseline.

This specimen's time point label, per the study, means: baseline before first vaccination. Vaccinee samples were obtained from the UK trials COV001 and COV002, which included a single-blind randomized controlled phase 2/3 trial of AZD1222 (ChAdOx1 nCoV-19) in healthy adults. Trial participant PBMC samples were collected at day 0 and day 28 after the second dose for TCRbeta chain sequencing. Comment on this clone: The specificity of this receptor is unknown.

V gives up 2 bases and J gives up 0 bases, and the segment between their germline ends measures 17 bases. The CDR3 holds 17 amino acids from the cysteine to the phenylalanine. CDR3 DNA is the only sequence kept; it has 51 bases, read in frame from the first base. Taken from the germline V gene, the CDR1 and CDR2 loops are MNHNS and SASEGT. The CDR3 regions of human TCRbeta chains were analyzed by immunosequencing. In the source study's methods: TCRs in the repertoires were matched against a reference library of SARS-CoV-2-specific TCRs that had been generated with the MIRA antigen-specificity platform. Breadth was defined as the fraction of unique TCRs that were SARS-CoV-2-associated. Depth was defined as the fraction of total T cells that were SARS-CoV-2-associated. Using the MIRA data, each spike-specific TCR was assigned both to the spike region to which the TCR was reactive and to a CD4 or CD8 class. Log10-transformed breadth and depth values were compared by one-way ANOVA with Sidak's multiple comparisons tests. The source is immuneACCESS, and TCRdb retained only in-frame sequences with V and J called. Part of the clones is not carried over; for the studies checked, unresolved V genes explain less than half of this, and the remainder is unexplained. The D gene and trimming were derived from the DNA, and the V and J assignments and clone size from that table. The table of this sample itemizes about 140,000 clones. The ten largest clones represent over 2% of the sample.

The sample consisted of peripheral blood. The receptor was derived from an adult in good health. The sequence is built from TRBV6-1 and TRBJ2-7, and TRBD2 may be the D gene, going by 7 matching bases. The encoded CDR3 is CASSEQGLAAPSYEQYF. The sequenced DNA is TGTGCCAGCAGTGAACAGGGGCTAGCGGCGCCCTCCTACGAGCAGTACTTC.